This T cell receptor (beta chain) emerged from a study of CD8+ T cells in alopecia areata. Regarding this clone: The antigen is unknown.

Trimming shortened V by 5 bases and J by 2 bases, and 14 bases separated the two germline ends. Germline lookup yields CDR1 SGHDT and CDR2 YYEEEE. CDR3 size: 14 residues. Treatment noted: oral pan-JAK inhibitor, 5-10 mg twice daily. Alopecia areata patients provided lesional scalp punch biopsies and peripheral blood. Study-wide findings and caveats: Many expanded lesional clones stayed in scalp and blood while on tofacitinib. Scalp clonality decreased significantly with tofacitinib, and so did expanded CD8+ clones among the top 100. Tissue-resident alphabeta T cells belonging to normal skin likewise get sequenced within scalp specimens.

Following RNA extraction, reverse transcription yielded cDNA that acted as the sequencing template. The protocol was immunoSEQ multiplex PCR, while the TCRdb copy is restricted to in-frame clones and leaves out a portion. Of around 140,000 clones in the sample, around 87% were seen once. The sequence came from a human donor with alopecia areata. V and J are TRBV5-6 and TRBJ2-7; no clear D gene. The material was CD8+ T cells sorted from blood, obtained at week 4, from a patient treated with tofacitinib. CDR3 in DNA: TGTGCCAGCAGTCTCGAGGCCTCCACCTACGAGCAGTACTTC. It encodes CASSLEASTYEQYF. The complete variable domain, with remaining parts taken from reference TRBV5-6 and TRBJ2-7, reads DAGVTQSPTHLIKTRGQQVTLRCSPKSGHDTVSWYQQALGQGPQFIFQYYEEEERQRGNFPDRFSGHQFPNYSSELNVNALLLGDSALYLCASSLEASTYEQYFGPGTRLTVT.